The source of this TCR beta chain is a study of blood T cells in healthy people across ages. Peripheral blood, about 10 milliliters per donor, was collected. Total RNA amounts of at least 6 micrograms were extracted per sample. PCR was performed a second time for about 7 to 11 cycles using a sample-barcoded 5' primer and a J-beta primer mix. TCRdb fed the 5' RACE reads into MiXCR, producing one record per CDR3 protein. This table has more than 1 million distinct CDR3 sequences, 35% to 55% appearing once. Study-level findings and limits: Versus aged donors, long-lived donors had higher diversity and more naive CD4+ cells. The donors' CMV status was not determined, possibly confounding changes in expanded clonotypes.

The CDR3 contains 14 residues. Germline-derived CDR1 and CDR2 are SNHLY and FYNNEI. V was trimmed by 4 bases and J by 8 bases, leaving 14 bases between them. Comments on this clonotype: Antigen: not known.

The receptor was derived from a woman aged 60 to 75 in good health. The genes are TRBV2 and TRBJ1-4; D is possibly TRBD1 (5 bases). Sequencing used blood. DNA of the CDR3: TGTGCCAGCAGTGGAAGGGGTCTTTTGGAAAAACTGTTTTTT. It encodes CASSGRGLLEKLFF.